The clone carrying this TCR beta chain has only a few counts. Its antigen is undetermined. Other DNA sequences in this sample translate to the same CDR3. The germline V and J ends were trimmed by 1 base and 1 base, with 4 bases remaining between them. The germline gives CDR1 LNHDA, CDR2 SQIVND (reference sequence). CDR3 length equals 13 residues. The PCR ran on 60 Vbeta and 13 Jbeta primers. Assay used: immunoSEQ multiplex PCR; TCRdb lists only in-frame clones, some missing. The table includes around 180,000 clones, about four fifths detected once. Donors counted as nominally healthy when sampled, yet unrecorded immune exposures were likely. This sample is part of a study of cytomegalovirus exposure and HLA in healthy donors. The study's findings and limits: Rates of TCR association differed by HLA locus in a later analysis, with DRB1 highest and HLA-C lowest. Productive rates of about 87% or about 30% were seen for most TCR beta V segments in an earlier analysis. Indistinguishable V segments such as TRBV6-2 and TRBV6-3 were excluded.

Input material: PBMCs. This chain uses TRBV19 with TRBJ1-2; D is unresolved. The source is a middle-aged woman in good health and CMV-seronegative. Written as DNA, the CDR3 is TGTGCCAGTAGTATAGCAGTTAACTATGGCTACACCTTC. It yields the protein CASSIAVNYGYTF.